This TCR beta chain was found in a study of Graves' ophthalmopathy and Graves' hyperthyroidism. General study points: Clonotypes were expanded in thyroid at above 0.001 frequency, and most also appeared in blood.

This clonotype was seen at least ten times. Antigen unknown. CDR1 is LNHNV, CDR2 YYDKDF, per germline (reference sequence). V shed 3 bases, J shed 4 bases, and the junction held 8 bases outside the gene matches. This CDR3 spans 15 amino acids. Clinical symptoms, serum thyroxine, TRAb, thyroid ultrasound and orbital computed tomography were relied on for diagnosis. RNA transcripts were the source from which TCR beta CDR3 regions were amplified. An opening RT-PCR round employed HTBI primers and preceded a second-round multiplex PCR. TCRdb reprocessed the multiplex PCR reads via MiXCR and lists one record per CDR3 protein. The top ten hold about 12% of the sample, which has 300,000 to 350,000 distinct CDR3 sequences, about 17% seen once.

The sequence was collected from an adult man with Graves' ophthalmopathy. The sample consisted of peripheral blood. The chain joins TRBV15 to TRBJ2-5; 7 bases are shared with TRBD1. Written as DNA, the CDR3 is TGTGCCACCAGCAGTAGACAGGGTGGAGGAGAGACCCAGTACTTC. This codes for CATSSRQGGGETQYF. Combining the CDR3 with reference TRBV15 and TRBJ2-5 gives the whole variable domain DAMVIQNPRYQVTQFGKPVTLSCSQTLNHNVMYWYQQKSSQAPKLLFHYYDKDFNNEADTPDNFQSRRPNTSFCFLDIRSPGLGDTAMYLCATSSRQGGGETQYFGPGTRLLVL.